The text below deals with one TCR beta chain. Its antigen is currently unknown. These data originate in a study of OX40 agonist ivuxolimab in advanced cancers. Study context: Given to patients was ivuxolimab, an agonistic anti-OX40 (CD134) antibody. Cancers in dose escalation were hepatocellular, melanoma, renal cell and head and neck. Regarding the study as a whole: In CD8+ T cells, expanded clones were on average more numerous than in CD4+. Dose levels from 0.1 to 3.0 mg/kg saw CD4+ and CD8+ blood T cells expand clonally by week 6.

This CDR3 region has 12 residues. CDR1 is ENHRY, CDR2 SYGVKD, per germline. V was shortened by 11 bases and J by 3 bases, with 12 bases between the two germline ends. Sequencing used immunoSEQ multiplex PCR; TCRdb keeps in-frame clones, though not all of them. The table has about 79,000 clones, approximately 90% seen once. The clonotype was recovered from an adult with an advanced solid tumor such as melanoma, head and neck, liver or kidney cancer. The rearrangement joins TRBV10-3 to TRBJ2-3; TRBD2 is a possible D gene (6 bases). Sequenced material: CD4+ or CD8+ T cells sorted from blood, taken in a trial of the OX40 agonist ivuxolimab. The CDR3, as DNA: TGTGCCTCGGGACTCGAAACAGATACGCAGTATTTT. The encoded protein is CASGLETDTQYF.